One sample yielded the 23 T cell receptor beta chains listed below, sequenced in a study of T cell repertoires in cytomegalovirus infection. One entry per CDR3 protein results from TCRdb running MiXCR on the reads. Of some 900,000 distinct CDR3 sequences listed, about 31% are singletons. The antigens these receptors bind are not known. The source material was cultured CD8+ T cells from PBMCs, sampled from culture after CMV antigen stimulation. Source of these receptors: a human donor in good health (CMV status not recorded). Some clones in this sample may be carry-over from other donors' samples.

Only a few counts were recorded for this clonotype. The chain is built from TRBV7-9 and TRBJ1-4, with a possible D match to TRBD1 (5 bases). In germline, CDR1 is SEHNR, CDR2 FQNEAQ (reference sequence). The germline V and J ends were trimmed by 7 bases and 6 bases, with 15 bases remaining between them. The CDR3 totals 14 residues. In DNA, the CDR3 is TGTGCCAGCATCCATGCCGGGACCGATGAAAAACTGTTTTTT. It encodes CASIHAGTDEKLFF.

The V gene is TRBV7-9, the J gene TRBJ2-2; 8 bases are a match to TRBD2. In germline, CDR1 is SEHNR, CDR2 FQNEAQ (reference sequence). This CDR3 is 14 amino acids long. The CDR3 coding sequence is TGTGGCTGGGCGGGGGGCCAACGCACCGGGGAGCTGTTTTTT. Protein sequence: CGWAGGQRTGELFF.

The V and J genes are TRBV15 and TRBJ2-7; D remains unclear. Per the germline V gene, CDR1 is LNHNV and CDR2 is YYDKDF (reference sequence). CDR3 length: 13 residues. The V and J ends lost 0 bases and 5 bases respectively, with 8 bases between them. The CDR3 DNA reads as TGTGCCACCAGCAGAGATTTCCCGAACGAGCAGTACGTC. Its translation: CATSRDFPNEQYV.

J is TRBJ2-2 and V is TRBV29-1; D may match TRBD1 or TRBD2 (6 bases each). CDR1 is SQVTM and CDR2 is ANQGSEA in the germline V gene. The CDR3 runs to 14 residues. V dropped 3 bases and J dropped 3 bases, with 11 bases sitting between them. DNA for the CDR3: TGCAGCGTTGATACGGGGGCCGACACCGGGGAGCTGTTTTTT. Protein sequence: CSVDTGADTGELFF.

Many counts were recorded for this clonotype. The chain links TRBV6-2 or TRBV6-3 to TRBJ1-6; no clear D. The germline CDR1 and CDR2 sequences are MNHEY and SVGEGT. V lost 0 bases, J lost 7 bases, and 13 bases lay in between. This CDR3 is 16 amino acids long. In nucleotides, the CDR3 is TGTGCCAGCAGTTACTCGAGGACCCTGGGCAATTCACCCCTCCACTTT. This codes for CASSYSRTLGNSPLHF.

The chain employs TRBV6-1 and TRBJ1-1; D perhaps matches TRBD1 (6 bases). Germline V gene lookup returns CDR1 MNHNS and CDR2 SASEGT. Trimming left V 4 bases short and J 1 base short, with 16 bases between. The CDR3 extends over 16 amino acids. The CDR3 protein is CASSAGTGTQNTEAFF. The CDR3 coding sequence is TGTGCCAGCAGTGCTGGAACCGGGACACAGAACACTGAAGCTTTCTTT.

This clonotype has only a few counts. This chain links TRBV12-5 with TRBJ2-1, with D possibly being TRBD1 (5 bases). Trimming pared 0 bases from V and 10 bases from J, leaving 7 bases between. In germline, CDR1 is LGHNT, CDR2 FRNRAP. The CDR3 loop spans 12 amino acids. The CDR3 DNA is TGTGCTAGTGGTTTGGTAGGGGTCGAGCAGTTCTTC. This codes for CASGLVGVEQFF.

The chain carries TRBV12-3 or TRBV12-4 and TRBJ1-2; D is unclear. CDR3 length equals 14 residues. The V end lost 3 bases, the J end lost 4 bases, and 12 bases lay between the germline ends. The CDR3 sequence is CASSLAGPSYGYTF. The CDR3 DNA sequence: TGTGCCAGCAGTTTGGCAGGACCCTCCTATGGCTACACCTTC.

This clonotype has just a few counts. The chain uses TRBV6-2 or TRBV6-3 and TRBJ1-5, with D unresolved. Trimming cost V 2 bases and J 5 bases, with 10 bases left between them. Germline CDR1 is MNHEY and CDR2 is SVGEGT. This CDR3 is built from 14 residues. The CDR3 DNA sequence: TGTGCCAGCAGTTACGGAACACGGGATCAGCCCCAGCATTTT. Its translation is CASSYGTRDQPQHF.

In its sample, this clonotype was seen a few times. The chain employs TRBV7-6 and TRBJ1-1, with 7 positions matching TRBD1. The ends lost 5 bases at V and 3 bases at J; junction bases unmatched: 9. Germline V lookup: CDR1 SGHVS, CDR2 FNYEAQ. The CDR3 runs to 15 residues. The CDR3: CASSPATGSDTEAFF. The CDR3 DNA follows: TGTGCCAGCAGCCCAGCGACAGGGAGCGACACTGAAGCTTTCTTT.

This sequence joins TRBV6-5 and TRBJ1-5; D uncertain. Germline V lookup: CDR1 MNHEY, CDR2 SVGAGI. The V gene lost 0 bases and the J gene lost 1 base, with 4 bases spanning the gap. The CDR3 has 14 amino acids. The CDR3 is CASSYSKSNQPQHF. The CDR3 region has the DNA TGTGCCAGCAGTTACTCGAAGAGCAATCAGCCCCAGCATTTT.

The chain employs TRBV19 and TRBJ1-5; D perhaps matches TRBD1 (5 bases). The V gene lost 2 bases and the J gene lost 7 bases, with 9 bases spanning the gap. The CDR3 covers 13 residues. Germline V gene sequence: CDR1 LNHDA, CDR2 SQIVND (reference sequence). The CDR3 DNA reads TGTGCCAGTAGTATAATTGGGGGGCAGCCCCAGCATTTT. This sequence encodes CASSIIGGQPQHF.

This clonotype was seen ten or more times. CDR3 bases: TGTGCCAGCAGCAACTCAAGGAACACTGAAGCTTTCTTT. Protein sequence: CASSNSRNTEAFF. V and J are TRBV7-8 and TRBJ1-1, with D unresolved. Germline-derived CDR1 and CDR2 are SGHVS and FQNEAQ. CDR3 size: 13 residues. V was pared by 5 bases and J by 1 base, with 8 bases between.

The gene calls are TRBV27 and TRBJ2-1; D unresolved. CDR3 length: 15 residues. CDR1 is MNHEY, CDR2 SMNVEV, per germline (reference sequence). V lost 5 bases and J lost 3, with 14 bases in between. CDR3 coding DNA: TGTGCCAGCAGTAAGAGTGCGGACCTCTACAATGAGCAGTTCTTC. It specifies CASSKSADLYNEQFF.

The chain couples TRBV27 to TRBJ1-2; unclear D gene. V gave up 5 bases and J gave up 11 bases, with 18 bases separating them. The CDR3 contains 13 residues. The germline CDR1 and CDR2 sequences are MNHEY and SMNVEV (reference sequence). CDR3 DNA: TGTGCCAGCAGTCCGCTTGGATTGGGATCATACACCTTC. Translating gives CASSPLGLGSYTF.

J is TRBJ2-5 and V is TRBV6-2 or TRBV6-3, with 7 bases aligning to TRBD1. The germline V gene encodes CDR1 MNHEY and CDR2 SVGEGT. The CDR3 runs 13 residues. The ends lost 5 bases at V and 7 bases at J; junction bases unmatched: 7. The CDR3 is CASSPGQLGTQYF. CDR3 nucleotides: TGTGCCAGCAGTCCGGGACAGCTGGGGACCCAGTACTTC.

This clonotype was seen ten or more times. The genes are TRBV27 and TRBJ2-3, with 10 bases aligning to TRBD2. This CDR3 is built from 16 residues. The J segment lost 3 bases and the V segment lost 2 bases, leaving 5 bases of the junction unmatched. Germline CDR1 is MNHEY and CDR2 is SMNVEV (reference sequence). The CDR3 nucleotides are TGTGCCAGCAGTTTACTAGCGGGGGTAAAGACAGATACGCAGTATTTT. It is translated as CASSLLAGVKTDTQYF.

Ten or more counts support this clonotype. The chain couples TRBV6-5 to TRBJ2-1; D possibly corresponds to TRBD1 (6 bases). The germline V gene encodes CDR1 MNHEY and CDR2 SVGAGI. Trimming shortened V by 0 bases and J by 6 bases, and 15 bases separated the two germline ends. CDR3 size: 16 residues. The chain's CDR3 is CASSYSTGGIFNEQFF. The CDR3 nucleotides are TGTGCCAGCAGTTACTCGACTGGGGGCATCTTCAATGAGCAGTTCTTC.

The genes are TRBV3-1 and TRBJ2-1; D unresolved. The V gene lost 3 bases and the J gene lost 0 bases, with 18 bases spanning the gap. Germline V CDR1 and CDR2: LGHDT, YNNKEL (reference sequence). The CDR3 length is 18 residues. The CDR3 bases are TGTGCCAGCAGCCATCTTGCACGGCTCCCGAGCTCCTACAATGAGCAGTTCTTC. It yields the protein CASSHLARLPSSYNEQFF.

This clonotype was found a few times. This chain uses TRBV2 with TRBJ2-3; no clear D. This CDR3 region has 15 residues. Trimming stripped 0 bases from V and 2 bases from J, with 9 bases between. CDR1 and CDR2 (germline): SNHLY, FYNNEI. The CDR3 DNA sequence: TGTGCCAGCAGTGAAGCGCTCCCCCCCACAGATACGCAGTATTTT. Its translation: CASSEALPPTDTQYF.

The chain combines TRBV29-1 with TRBJ2-1; D is possibly TRBD1 or TRBD2 (5 bases each). V was pared by 1 base and J by 1 base, with 17 bases between. From germline, CDR1 is SQVTM and CDR2 ANQGSEA. This CDR3 comprises 17 residues. The CDR3 DNA follows: TGCAGCGTTGAAGGGGTCTCCGGGACGAAATCCTACAATGAGCAGTTCTTC. It codes for CSVEGVSGTKSYNEQFF.

As for this clonotype: Because it lacks the conserved phenylalanine or tryptophan at the end, this CDR3 is likely a read error. V gene TRBV24-1 combines with J gene TRBJ2-3, with a weak D call TRBD2 (6 bases). V was clipped by 10 bases and J by 0 bases, with 22 bases between them. Germline V lookup: CDR1 KGHDR, CDR2 SFDVKD. The CDR3 spans 17 residues. CDR3 nucleotide sequence: TGTGCCACTCATCTCGGGACTGTTCACACTAGCACAGATACGCAGTATTCT. Residues: CATHLGTVHTSTDTQYS.

The chain combines TRBV19 with TRBJ2-1; maybe TRBD2 (6 bases). Looked up from germline, CDR1 is LNHDA and CDR2 is SQIVND (reference sequence). Trimming took 7 bases from V and 8 from J, leaving 15 bases between them. CDR3 size: 13 residues. Here the CDR3 reads CASTLAVWDEQFF. CDR3 DNA: TGTGCCAGTACCTTAGCGGTCTGGGATGAGCAGTTCTTC.